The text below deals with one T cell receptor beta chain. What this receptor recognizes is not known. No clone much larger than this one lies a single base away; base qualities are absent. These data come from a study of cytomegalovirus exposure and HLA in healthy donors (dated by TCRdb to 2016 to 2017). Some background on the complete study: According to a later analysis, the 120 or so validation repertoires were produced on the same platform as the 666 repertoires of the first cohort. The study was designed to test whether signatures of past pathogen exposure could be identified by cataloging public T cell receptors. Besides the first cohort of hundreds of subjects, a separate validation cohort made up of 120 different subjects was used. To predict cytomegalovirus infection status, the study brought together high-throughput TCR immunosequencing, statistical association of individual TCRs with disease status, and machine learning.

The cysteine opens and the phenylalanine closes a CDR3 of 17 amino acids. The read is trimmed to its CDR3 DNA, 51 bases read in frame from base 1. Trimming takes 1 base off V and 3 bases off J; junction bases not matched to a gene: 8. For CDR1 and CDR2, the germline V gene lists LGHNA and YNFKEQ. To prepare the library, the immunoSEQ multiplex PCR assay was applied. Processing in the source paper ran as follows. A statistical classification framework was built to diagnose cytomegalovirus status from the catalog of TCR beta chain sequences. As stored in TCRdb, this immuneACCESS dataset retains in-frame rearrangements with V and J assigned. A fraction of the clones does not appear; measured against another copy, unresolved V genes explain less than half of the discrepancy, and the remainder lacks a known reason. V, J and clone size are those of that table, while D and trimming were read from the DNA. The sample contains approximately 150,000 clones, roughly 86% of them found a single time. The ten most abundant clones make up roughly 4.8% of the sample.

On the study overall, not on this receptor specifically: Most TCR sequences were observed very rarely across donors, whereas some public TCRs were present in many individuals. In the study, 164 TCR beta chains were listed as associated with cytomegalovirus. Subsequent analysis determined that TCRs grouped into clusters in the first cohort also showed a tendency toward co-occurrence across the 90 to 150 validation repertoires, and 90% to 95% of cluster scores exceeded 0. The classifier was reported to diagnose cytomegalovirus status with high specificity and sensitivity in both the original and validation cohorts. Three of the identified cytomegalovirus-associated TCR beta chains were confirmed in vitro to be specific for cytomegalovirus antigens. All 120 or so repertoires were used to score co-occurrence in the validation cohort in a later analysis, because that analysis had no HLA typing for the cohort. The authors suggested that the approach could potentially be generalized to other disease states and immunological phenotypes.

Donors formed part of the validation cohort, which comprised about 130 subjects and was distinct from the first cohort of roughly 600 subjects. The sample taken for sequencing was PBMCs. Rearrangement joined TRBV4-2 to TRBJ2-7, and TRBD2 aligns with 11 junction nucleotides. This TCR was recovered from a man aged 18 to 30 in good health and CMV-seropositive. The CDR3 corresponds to CASSQAQTGTSGYEQYF. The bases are TGTGCCAGCAGCCAAGCCCAAACCGGGACTAGCGGCTACGAGCAGTACTTC.